The next 17 T cell receptor beta chains were all read from a single sample in a study of CD8 T cells in Susac syndrome. Reverse transcription used about 0.45 to 1 ug RNA and random hexamers. In TCRdb, the immunoSEQ multiplex PCR reads were re-called with MiXCR into one record per CDR3 protein. Among fewer than 80,000 distinct CDR3 sequences listed, 85% to 95% were seen once. Source material: CD8+ T cells from PBMCs. The receptors were gathered from a human donor in good health.

J is TRBJ2-1 and V is TRBV23-1; a possible D gene is TRBD2 (6 bases). TRBV23-1 is sorted into the ORF group, with uncertain function. The length of the CDR3 is 15 residues. V lost 2 bases and J 6 bases, leaving 14 bases between the germline ends. CDR3 amino acids: CASSQEKEGVNEQFF. In DNA, the CDR3 is TGCGCCAGCAGTCAAGAAAAGGAGGGAGTCAATGAGCAGTTCTTC.

The V gene is TRBV6-2 or TRBV6-3, the J gene TRBJ2-7; D perhaps matches TRBD2 (6 bases). With 5 bases removed from V and 6 bases from J, the gap between germline ends came to 17 bases. The CDR3 extends over 14 amino acids. CDR1 and CDR2 (germline): MNHEY, SVGEGT. The CDR3 loop reads CASSGNGGHGEQYF. CDR3 sequence (DNA): TGTGCCAGCAGTGGCAACGGGGGTCATGGCGAGCAGTACTTC.

V and J are TRBV27 and TRBJ2-1; 8 bases are shared with TRBD2. V was clipped by 5 bases and J by 9 bases; unmatched bases: 9. The CDR3 loop spans 14 amino acids. In germline, CDR1 is MNHEY, CDR2 SMNVEV (reference sequence). The CDR3 sequence: CASSLHGGAGEQFF. CDR3 bases: TGTGCCAGCAGTCTCCACGGGGGGGCGGGTGAGCAGTTCTTC.

The CDR3 is CSVPGTLDYEQYF. The DNA of the CDR3 is TGCAGCGTGCCCGGGACCCTAGACTACGAGCAGTACTTC. The rearrangement links TRBV29-1 to TRBJ2-7; either TRBD1 or TRBD2 may fit D (5 bases each). Germline CDR1 and CDR2: SQVTM and ANQGSEA. Trimming stripped 6 bases from V and 3 bases from J, with 15 bases between. This CDR3 spans 13 amino acids.

This sequence joins TRBV11-2 and TRBJ2-1, with D possibly matching TRBD1 (5 bases). The CDR3 runs to 13 residues. V lost 1 base to trimming and J lost 10 bases, with 11 bases between them. Germline assignment: CDR1 SGHAT and CDR2 FQNNGV. The CDR3 loop reads CASSLGRQPEQFF. The CDR3 nucleotides are TGTGCCAGCAGCTTAGGGAGACAGCCCGAGCAGTTCTTC.

The V gene is TRBV7-9, the J gene TRBJ2-2, with 13 bases matching TRBD2. The junction had 15 bases not matched to a gene; V was cut back by 10 bases and J by 4 bases. From germline, CDR1 is SEHNR and CDR2 FQNEAQ (reference sequence). The CDR3 contains 18 residues. In DNA, the CDR3 is TGTGCCACCTCCGGACTAGCGGGGGTCCGCGATGGCACCGGGGAGCTGTTTTTT. As protein: CATSGLAGVRDGTGELFF.

The chain uses TRBV20-1 and TRBJ2-1; TRBD2 is a possible D gene (5 bases). The length of the CDR3 is 15 residues. Germline CDR1 reads DFQATT; CDR2 reads SNEGSKA (reference sequence). V was shortened by 7 bases and J by 0 bases, with 16 bases between the two germline ends. In DNA, the CDR3 is TGCAGTGTCATTCATTCAGCGGTCTCCTACAATGAGCAGTTCTTC. It yields the protein CSVIHSAVSYNEQFF.

V is TRBV7-8 and J is TRBJ2-7, with D maybe TRBD1 (5 bases). Trimming shortened V by 5 bases and J by 6 bases, and 14 bases separated the two germline ends. The CDR3 has 13 amino acids. Germline assignment: CDR1 SGHVS and CDR2 FQNEAQ. CDR3 DNA: TGTGCCAGCAGCCCGCTCCCAGGGCTCGAGCAGTACGTC. Its translation: CASSPLPGLEQYV.

The V call is TRBV6-5, the J call TRBJ2-4; TRBD1 matches at 9 bases. The CDR3 sequence is 15 residues long. CDR1 MNHEY and CDR2 SVGAGI come from the germline V gene. After removal of 6 bases from V and 6 bases from J, the junction contained 9 bases not matched to a gene. This chain's CDR3 is CASSLGTGRGNIQYF. CDR3 DNA sequence: TGTGCCAGCAGCCTAGGGACAGGGAGAGGAAACATTCAGTACTTC.

V usage is TRBV29-1 and J usage is TRBJ1-2; no definite D call. The V end was cut by 5 bases, the J end by 5 bases, with 9 bases between. The CDR3 has 11 amino acids. Germline values: CDR1 SQVTM, CDR2 ANQGSEA. CDR3 DNA sequence: TGCAGCGTTCCCAGAGTATATGGCTACACCTTC. It specifies CSVPRVYGYTF.

This chain joins TRBV28 and TRBJ1-5, with D tentatively TRBD1 (6 bases). From germline, CDR1 is MDHEN and CDR2 SYDVKM. V was pared by 3 bases and J by 2 bases, with 11 bases between. This CDR3 is 15 amino acids long. CDR3 in DNA: TGTGCCAGCAGTTTTCAGGGGCTGGGCAATCAGCCCCAGCATTTT. Protein sequence: CASSFQGLGNQPQHF. Drawing the rest from reference TRBV28 and TRBJ1-5, the complete variable domain is DVKVTQSSRYLVKRTGEKVFLECVQDMDHENMFWYRQDPGLGLRLIYFSYDVKMKEKGDIPEGYSVSREKKERFSLILESASTNQTSMYLCASSFQGLGNQPQHFGDGTRLSIL.

The count of this clonotype is one. The chain couples TRBV5-1 to TRBJ2-5; 12 bases align to TRBD2. There are 16 residues in the CDR3. CDR1 and CDR2 from the germline V gene are SGHRS and YFSETQ. J was trimmed by 5 bases and V by 4 bases; bases with no gene match: 9. The CDR3 loop is CASSPSPSGGAETQYF. CDR3 sequence (DNA): TGCGCCAGCAGCCCTTCCCCTAGCGGGGGGGCGGAGACCCAGTACTTC.

The rearrangement links TRBV20-1 to TRBJ1-1; D remains ambiguous. CDR1 and CDR2 (germline): DFQATT, SNEGSKA (reference sequence). This CDR3 has 12 amino acids. V was shortened by 3 bases and J by 8 bases, with 13 bases between the two germline ends. CDR3 in amino acids: CSASRWGLEAFF. CDR3 DNA: TGCAGTGCTAGTAGGTGGGGATTAGAAGCTTTCTTT.

The chain links TRBV5-1 to TRBJ2-5, with D possibly TRBD2 on 6 matching bases. This CDR3 spans 15 amino acids. Germline V gene lookup returns CDR1 SGHRS and CDR2 YFSETQ. V lost 3 bases to trimming and J lost 1 base, with 13 bases between them. The chain's CDR3 is CASSWRDQVQETQYF. CDR3 coding DNA: TGCGCCAGCAGCTGGAGGGACCAAGTCCAAGAGACCCAGTACTTC.

V is TRBV6-2 or TRBV6-3 and J is TRBJ2-1, with D possibly matching TRBD1 (6 bases). The CDR3 covers 14 residues. V lost 0 bases, J lost 10 bases, and 13 bases lay in between. Germline V gene lookup returns CDR1 MNHEY and CDR2 SVGEGT. The CDR3 DNA sequence: TGTGCCAGCAGTTACTCGATACAGGGAGACGAGCAGTTCTTC. Translating gives CASSYSIQGDEQFF.

The gene calls are TRBV6-5 and TRBJ2-7; a possible D gene is TRBD1 (6 bases). The germline CDR1 and CDR2 sequences are MNHEY and SVGAGI. This CDR3 has 18 residues. V lost 0 bases, J lost 3 bases, and 21 bases lay in between. CDR3 region: CASSYSYSPGDGDYEQYF. The CDR3 DNA reads TGTGCCAGCAGTTACTCATATTCGCCAGGGGATGGGGACTACGAGCAGTACTTC.

The V gene is TRBV5-6, the J gene TRBJ2-3; TRBD1 matches at 11 bases. V gave up 5 bases and J gave up 4 bases; unmatched junction bases: 3. Germline V gives CDR1 SGHDT, CDR2 YYEEEE. CDR3 length equals 14 residues. The DNA of the CDR3 is TGTGCCAGCAGAACGGGACAGGGGGCAGATACGCAGTATTTT. Translation: CASRTGQGADTQYF. The complete variable domain, with remaining parts taken from reference TRBV5-6 and TRBJ2-3, reads DAGVTQSPTHLIKTRGQQVTLRCSPKSGHDTVSWYQQALGQGPQFIFQYYEEEERQRGNFPDRFSGHQFPNYSSELNVNALLLGDSALYLCASRTGQGADTQYFGPGTRLTVL.